Below, 8 T cell receptor beta chains from the same sample are listed, as sequenced in a study of tumor and adjacent non-tumor tissue in lung cancer. RNA was extracted from bulk tissue without any cell sorting. TCRbeta libraries were built with three rounds of nested PCR, modified from ARM-PCR. TCRdb used MiXCR to reprocess the multiplex PCR reads, holding one entry per CDR3 protein. The profile covers some 71,000 distinct CDR3 sequences, with roughly two thirds appearing a single time and under 9.5% taken by the ten largest. Source material: lung tumor tissue. The receptor set was obtained from a middle-aged woman with non-small cell lung cancer.

The chain employs TRBV19 and TRBJ1-6, with no clear D. Trimming removed 5 bases at V and 13 bases at J, with 15 bases between. This CDR3 has 13 amino acids. Germline loops: CDR1 LNHDA, CDR2 SQIVND (reference sequence). CDR3 sequence (DNA): TGTGCCAGTAGTCCACTCCAACCGCCGCCCCTCCACTTT. It yields the protein CASSPLQPPPLHF.

To note about this clonotype: Just one base apart from a much larger clone, this may be a read error. The missing conserved phenylalanine or tryptophan at the end of this CDR3 makes a read error likely. The chain joins TRBV13 to TRBJ2-7; TRBD2 matches 10 bases. From germline, CDR1 is PRHDT and CDR2 FYEKMQ (reference sequence). This CDR3 has 15 amino acids. V shed 6 bases and J 6 bases; nucleotides not matched to a gene: 11. The CDR3 region is CASSGSGRATSEQYL. CDR3 DNA: TGTGCCAGCAGTGGGAGCGGGAGGGCTACAAGCGAGCAGTACTTA.

In regard to this clonotype: Mismatch with germline at one junction end may stem from a read error. The chain couples TRBV11-2 to TRBJ2-7; 11 nucleotides line up with TRBD1. The CDR3 spans 15 residues. Germline CDR1 is SGHAT and CDR2 is FQNNGV. CDR3 region: CASNLGTGGSYGQYF. DNA for the CDR3: TGTGCCAGCAACCTCGGGACAGGGGGATCCTACGGGCAGTACTTT.

Note on this clonotype: At one boundary the junction diverges from the germline segment, which might be a read error. J is TRBJ1-5 and V is TRBV12-3 or TRBV12-4; D is uncertain. CDR3 size: 14 residues. CDR3: CANSFLGLNQCQHF. CDR3 coding DNA: TGTGCCAACAGTTTCCTAGGCCTCAATCAGTGCCAGCATTTT.

The table lists this clonotype with many counts. The chain joins TRBV28 to TRBJ2-5; TRBD2 is a possible D gene (7 bases). The germline CDR1 and CDR2 sequences are MDHEN and SYDVKM. The CDR3 length is 16 residues. Trimming left V 5 bases short and J 5 bases short, with 21 bases between. The CDR3, as DNA: TGTGCCAGCAGTCCTCGAGGGGGGGCGTCTGGTGAGACCCAGTACTTC. It codes for CASSPRGGASGETQYF. The whole variable domain, remainder taken from reference TRBV28 and TRBJ2-5, is DVKVTQSSRYLVKRTGEKVFLECVQDMDHENMFWYRQDPGLGLRLIYFSYDVKMKEKGDIPEGYSVSREKKERFSLILESASTNQTSMYLCASSPRGGASGETQYFGPGTRLLVL.

Comment on this clonotype: Relative to the germline gene, one junction end is altered; a read error may explain this. The CDR3 DNA reads TGCACCAGCAGAATGGCGCCTAGCGGCCTCACAGATACGCAGTATTTT. Translated, it gives CTSRMAPSGLTDTQYF. V is TRBV10-2 and J is TRBJ2-3; 7 bases line up with TRBD2. CDR1 and CDR2 (germline): WSHSY, SAAADI. The CDR3 is 16 amino acids.

The V call is TRBV11-2, the J call TRBJ2-7; 11 positions agree with TRBD2. V was pared by 8 bases and J by 7 bases, with 13 bases of the junction left unmatched. CDR1 and CDR2 from the germline V gene are SGHAT and FQNNGV. The CDR3 runs 15 residues. DNA for the CDR3: TGTGCCAGCTGCACTCGTACTAGCGGGAGATATGAGCAGTACTTC. Translation gives CASCTRTSGRYEQYF.

The rearrangement joins TRBV4-2 to TRBJ2-7; TRBD1 matches at 7 bases. This CDR3 comprises 15 residues. Germline loops: CDR1 LGHNA, CDR2 YNFKEQ. With V trimmed by 1 base and J by 7 bases, 10 bases remained unmatched. The CDR3 reads CASSQGRDSFHEQYF. In nucleotides, the CDR3 is TGTGCCAGCAGCCAAGGCCGGGACAGTTTCCATGAGCAGTACTTC.